This T cell receptor (beta chain) comes out of a study of blood T cell repertoires in COVID-19. This clone showed up just once. Sequencing was performed with immunoSEQ multiplex PCR; in TCRdb, only in-frame clones are kept and a portion is missing. Among about 270,000 clones, more than 70% were seen once, and the ten largest hold around 2%. CDR1 SGDLS and CDR2 YYNGEE come from the germline V gene. V lost 0 bases, J lost 5 bases, and 7 bases stayed unmatched. This CDR3 has 16 residues. This sequence joins TRBV9 and TRBJ2-1; the match to TRBD2 covers 8 bases. Specimen: PBMCs or T cells enriched from blood (not recorded which). This sequence was found in a woman aged 55-70 years in a cohort exposed to, infected with or recovered from COVID-19 (not recorded which). The CDR3 DNA reads TGTGCCAGCAGCGTAGGACGGGAGGGCGAGGACAATGAGCAGTTCTTC. Amino acid sequence: CASSVGREGEDNEQFF.